One and the same sample provided the 27 T cell receptor beta chains below, sequenced in a study of cytomegalovirus exposure and HLA in healthy donors. PCR involved 60 Vbeta and 13 Jbeta primers. The repertoire was sequenced with immunoSEQ multiplex PCR; TCRdb's copy has only in-frame clones and lacks some. Among 150,000 to 200,000 clones listed, almost 80% were seen once. Sequenced material: PBMCs. These receptors were taken from a man in his fifties or sixties in good health and CMV-seropositive.

The chain combines TRBV2 with TRBJ2-7; 7 bases are a match to TRBD1. Germline CDR1 SNHLY, CDR2 FYNNEI. J lost 4 bases, V lost 6 bases, and 9 bases had no gene match. The CDR3 has 14 residues. CDR3 coding DNA: TGTGCCAGCAGAGCTTCGGGACAGCAATACGAGCAGTACTTC. It specifies CASRASGQQYEQYF.

This clone came up a few times. The V and J genes are TRBV28 and TRBJ1-1, with D possibly being TRBD1 (6 bases). Trimming removed 5 bases at V and 11 bases at J, with 12 bases between. CDR1 and CDR2 from the germline V gene are MDHEN and SYDVKM. This CDR3 has 11 residues. The CDR3 coding sequence is TGTGCCAGCAGTGTACAGGGACGGGCTTTCTTT. Translation: CASSVQGRAFF.

This chain uses TRBV5-8 with TRBJ2-2; D is perhaps TRBD1 (6 bases). V was clipped by 0 bases and J by 3 bases, with 18 bases between them. Germline V CDR1 and CDR2: SGHTS, YDEGEE. This CDR3 spans 18 amino acids. The CDR3 coding sequence is TGTGCCAGCAGCTTGGCGTTCCAGGGGACCGTGGACACCGGGGAGCTGTTTTTT. This encodes CASSLAFQGTVDTGELFF.

This rearrangement joins TRBV4-2 to TRBJ1-1; D call uncertain. Germline lookup yields CDR1 LGHNA and CDR2 YNFKEQ. There are 16 residues in the CDR3. The V gene lost 0 bases and the J gene lost 3 bases, with 14 bases spanning the gap. The CDR3 coding sequence is TGTGCCAGCAGCCAAGATTTGGCGGGGTGGGACACTGAAGCTTTCTTT. Translated, it gives CASSQDLAGWDTEAFF.

The CDR3 here is CASRGQDGYGYTF. CDR3 sequence (DNA): TGCGCCAGCAGGGGACAGGATGGCTATGGCTACACCTTC. The V call is TRBV10-1, the J call TRBJ1-2, with 8 bases that match TRBD1. Germline lookup yields CDR1 WNHNN and CDR2 SYGVQD (reference sequence). The CDR3 is 13 residues long. With 6 bases clipped from V and 4 bases from J, the junction kept 4 bases outside the gene matches.

The sample holds a few counts of this clone. The chain links TRBV15 to TRBJ1-1; TRBD1 is a possible D gene (5 bases). This CDR3 spans 15 amino acids. Germline V gene data show CDR1 as LNHNV and CDR2 as YYDKDF (reference sequence). Trimming cost V 1 base and J 2 bases, with 11 bases left between them. The CDR3 nucleotides are TGTGCCACCAGCAGAGTTCGGGGGTTCAACACTGAAGCTTTCTTT. It yields the protein CATSRVRGFNTEAFF.

The chain has TRBV2 and TRBJ2-1; no firm D call. V was pared by 3 bases and J by 6 bases, with 6 bases between. The length of the CDR3 is 12 residues. Germline V gives CDR1 SNHLY, CDR2 FYNNEI. In nucleotides, the CDR3 is TGTGCCAGCAGTGAGCCGGGCAATGAGCAGTTCTTC. It is translated as CASSEPGNEQFF.

J is TRBJ1-2 and V is TRBV11-2, with 9 bases matching TRBD1. The CDR3 runs to 15 residues. The V gene end was trimmed by 4 bases and the J gene end by 4 bases; junction bases not matched to a gene: 7. Germline V lookup: CDR1 SGHAT, CDR2 FQNNGV. CDR3 sequence: CASSSLDRGGYGYTF. CDR3 bases: TGTGCCAGCAGCTCGTTGGACAGGGGTGGCTATGGCTACACCTTC.

The rearrangement joins TRBV6-6 to TRBJ2-3; the match to TRBD2 covers 8 bases. This CDR3 has 15 residues. V was clipped by 8 bases and J by 5 bases; unmatched bases: 12. CDR1 is MNHNY, CDR2 SVGAGI, per germline (reference sequence). CDR3 bases: TGTGCCAGCTTTGATACGGGGGGGCCAGGAGATACGCAGTATTTT. Amino acid sequence: CASFDTGGPGDTQYF.

The chain employs TRBV19 and TRBJ1-1, with 12 bases aligning to TRBD1. CDR1 LNHDA and CDR2 SQIVND come from the germline V gene (reference sequence). The CDR3 length is 13 residues. V gave up 8 bases and J gave up 10 bases; unmatched junction bases: 8. The CDR3 reads CASAAGTGGRAFF. DNA of the CDR3: TGTGCCAGTGCGGCCGGGACAGGGGGCCGAGCTTTCTTT. Drawing the rest from reference TRBV19 and TRBJ1-1, the complete variable domain is DGGITQSPKYLFRKEGQNVTLSCEQNLNHDAMYWYRQDPGQGLRLIYYSQIVNDFQKGDIAEGYSVSREKKESFPLTVTSAQKNPTAFYLCASAAGTGGRAFFGQGTRLTVV.

The J gene is TRBJ1-1, the V gene TRBV18; 7 nucleotides agree with TRBD1. The CDR3 sequence is 17 residues long. J was trimmed by 0 bases and V by 2 bases; bases with no gene match: 9. Germline-derived CDR1 and CDR2 are KGHSH and LQKENI. The CDR3 DNA reads TGTGCCAGCTCACCAACAATGGGACAGCTCATGAACACTGAAGCTTTCTTT. The encoded protein is CASSPTMGQLMNTEAFF.

CDR3 nucleotide sequence: TGTGCCATCAGTGGAAGACAGGTTAGCTCTGGAAACACCATATATTTT. It codes for CAISGRQVSSGNTIYF. The J gene is TRBJ1-3, the V gene TRBV10-3, with a tentative D call TRBD1 (6 bases). Per germline, CDR1 ENHRY and CDR2 SYGVKD. CDR3 length: 16 residues. The V and J ends lost 4 bases and 0 bases respectively, with 13 bases between them.

CDR3 sequence (DNA): TGCGCCAGCAGCCAAGATCGTGCGGCAGATACGCAGTATTTT. It specifies CASSQDRAADTQYF. V is TRBV4-1 and J is TRBJ2-3; D is ambiguous. Trimming cost V 0 bases and J 4 bases, with 8 bases left between them. CDR1 and CDR2 (germline): MGHRA, YSYEKL. The CDR3 loop spans 14 amino acids.

This chain joins TRBV7-2 and TRBJ2-7, with TRBD2 matching over 9 bases. This CDR3 contains 15 residues. Losses at the gene ends were 5 bases for V and 5 bases for J; bases not matched to a gene: 10. Germline V lookup: CDR1 SGHTA, CDR2 FQGNSA. The CDR3 DNA sequence: TGTGCCAGCAGCCCCCAGGGCGGGGGGGCGAACGAGCAGTACTTC. Its protein is CASSPQGGGANEQYF. Combining the CDR3 with reference TRBV7-2 and TRBJ2-7 gives the whole variable domain GAGVSQSPSNKVTEKGKDVELRCDPISGHTALYWYRQSLGQGLEFLIYFQGNSAPDKSGLPSDRFSAERTGGSVSTLTIQRTQQEDSAVYLCASSPQGGGANEQYFGPGTRLTVT.

This clone came up once. The chain joins TRBV7-2 to TRBJ1-1, with a possible D match to TRBD1 (6 bases). The CDR3 has 15 amino acids. With 5 bases removed from V and 0 bases from J, the gap between germline ends came to 13 bases. The germline V gene encodes CDR1 SGHTA and CDR2 FQGNSA. CDR3 nucleotides: TGTGCCAGCAGCCCGACGTGGGGGCTGAACACTGAAGCTTTCTTT. This encodes CASSPTWGLNTEAFF.

About this clone: The sample carries other DNA sequences with the same CDR3. The chain carries TRBV19 and TRBJ2-1, with 9 bases identical to TRBD2. The CDR3 extends over 15 amino acids. Trimming removed 7 bases from V and 2 bases from J; junction bases left unmatched: 6. Germline CDR1 and CDR2: LNHDA and SQIVND (reference sequence). The CDR3 sequence: CASNPAGGTYNEQFF. CDR3 nucleotides: TGTGCCAGTAATCCCGCGGGGGGGACCTACAATGAGCAGTTCTTC.

The V call is TRBV7-9, the J call TRBJ1-4, with TRBD1 matching over 7 bases. Trimming cost V 4 bases and J 7 bases; bases outside gene matches: 15. The CDR3 totals 17 residues. Per germline, CDR1 SEHNR and CDR2 FQNEAQ (reference sequence). DNA for the CDR3: TGTGCCAGCAGCTCAGAATTGACAGGGCCCAAAGGTGAAAAACTGTTTTTT. As protein: CASSSELTGPKGEKLFF.

The chain employs TRBV6-5 and TRBJ2-7, with no clear D. The V and J ends lost 5 bases and 2 bases respectively, with 16 bases between them. Germline V gene lookup returns CDR1 MNHEY and CDR2 SVGAGI. CDR3 length: 15 amino acids. CDR3 DNA: TGTGCCAGCAGTCATGGGTCAGGCAAGACCTACGAGCAGTACTTC. Residues: CASSHGSGKTYEQYF.

CDR3: CASSQEPGQGESGYTF. The CDR3 DNA is TGCGCCAGCAGCCAAGAACCAGGACAGGGGGAGAGCGGCTACACCTTC. This rearrangement joins TRBV4-1 to TRBJ1-2; TRBD1 agrees at 10 bases. Germline V gene sequence: CDR1 MGHRA, CDR2 YSYEKL. J was trimmed by 8 bases and V by 0 bases; bases with no gene match: 9. The CDR3 contains 16 residues.

The rearrangement links TRBV5-4 to TRBJ1-2; TRBD1 might be the D (5 bases). V lost 1 base and J 8 bases, leaving 12 bases between the germline ends. CDR3 size: 13 residues. In germline, CDR1 is SGHNT, CDR2 YYREEE (reference sequence). The CDR3 sequence is CASSLKGIEGYTF. The DNA of the CDR3 is TGTGCCAGCAGCTTGAAGGGGATAGAGGGCTACACCTTC.

This chain links TRBV6-5 with TRBJ1-2, with 10 bases matching TRBD1. This CDR3 region has 14 residues. Germline V gene lookup returns CDR1 MNHEY and CDR2 SVGAGI. Trimming removed 5 bases from V and 6 bases from J; junction bases left unmatched: 6. CDR3 loop: CASSGGQGQNGYTF. The CDR3, as DNA: TGTGCCAGCAGTGGGGGACAGGGGCAGAATGGCTACACCTTC.

V and J are TRBV7-9 and TRBJ2-2, with 8 bases fitting TRBD1. This CDR3 has 14 amino acids. Germline-derived CDR1 and CDR2 are SEHNR and FQNEAQ (reference sequence). J gave up 4 bases and V 5 bases, and 3 bases lay outside the gene matches. Here the CDR3 reads CASSIQGATGELFF. CDR3 coding DNA: TGTGCCAGCAGCATTCAGGGGGCCACCGGGGAGCTGTTTTTT.

This clone was counted a few times. The chain employs TRBV10-2 and TRBJ2-7; D possibly uses TRBD1 or TRBD2 (6 bases each). The germline V gene encodes CDR1 WSHSY and CDR2 SAAADI. The V and J ends lost 2 bases and 7 bases respectively, with 9 bases between them. The CDR3 consists of 12 residues. The CDR3 here is CASSEGGGEQYV. The CDR3 DNA reads as TGCGCCAGCAGTGAGGGAGGGGGGGAGCAGTACGTC.

This clone came up once. No DNA is shown, since the ends of the CDR3 on it are uncertain; the CDR3 is the one TCRdb lists. The V gene is TRBV6-6, the J gene TRBJ1-1; the table's D call of TRBD1 was not tested on the DNA. The germline gives CDR1 MNHNY, CDR2 SVGAGI (reference sequence). The CDR3 extends over 12 residues, inclusive of both ends. CDR3 in amino acids: CASSLAQAEAFF.

The chain employs TRBV7-2 and TRBJ2-5; TRBD1 might be the D (6 bases). Between the trimmed V and J ends, which lost 1 base and 5 bases, there was a span of 11 bases. This CDR3 has 14 residues. Germline CDR1 is SGHTA and CDR2 is FQGNSA. The CDR3 coding sequence is TGTGCCAGCAGCTTAGGGGGGCAGGGGGAGACCCAGTACTTC. Protein: CASSLGGQGETQYF.

This clone came up a few times. The V and J genes are TRBV27 and TRBJ1-1; the D gene is possibly TRBD1 (6 bases). V was trimmed by 5 bases and J by 1 base, leaving 17 bases between them. The germline V gene has CDR1 MNHEY and CDR2 SMNVEV (reference sequence). The CDR3 is made up of 16 amino acids. DNA of the CDR3: TGTGCCAGCAGTACTCGGGGAGGGGGAGGGAACACTGAAGCTTTCTTT. Residues: CASSTRGGGGNTEAFF.

The CDR3 DNA reads as TGTGCCAGTAGTATAATCGGACAGGGTCTAAAAACCGGGGAGCTGTTTTTT. Its translation is CASSIIGQGLKTGELFF. The chain combines TRBV19 with TRBJ2-2; 8 bases agree with TRBD1. V dropped 2 bases and J dropped 5; count of bases not matched to a gene: 10. This CDR3 region has 17 residues. In germline, CDR1 is LNHDA, CDR2 SQIVND (reference sequence).